The source of this T cell receptor (beta chain) is a study of cytomegalovirus exposure and HLA in healthy donors. A multiplex PCR was run with 60 Vbeta primers and 13 Jbeta primers. Original analysis: Later analysis identified 80 million to 90 million unique TCR beta chains, roughly 11 million shared. Clones were read by immunoSEQ multiplex PCR, and TCRdb kept only the in-frame ones, dropping some. The V and J calls and clone size are taken from that table; D and trimming were inferred from the DNA. This table has some 200,000 clones, over 70% appearing once. Study-wide points: After further analysis at a later stage, 16,951 TCR beta sequences were associated with HLA alleles at 0.05 false discovery rate.

A word on this clone: Antigen unknown.

The germline V gene encodes CDR1 MGHRA and CDR2 YSYEKL. J gave up 8 bases and V 1 base, and 3 bases lay outside the gene matches. The CDR3 loop spans 14 amino acids. This clonotype was obtained from a man in his fifties or sixties in good health and CMV-seronegative. Material: PBMCs. V and J are TRBV4-1 and TRBJ1-2; the match to TRBD1 covers 11 bases. DNA of the CDR3: TGCGCCAGCAGCCAAGCCCGGACAGGGGGCGGCTACACCTTC. Its protein is CASSQARTGGGYTF.